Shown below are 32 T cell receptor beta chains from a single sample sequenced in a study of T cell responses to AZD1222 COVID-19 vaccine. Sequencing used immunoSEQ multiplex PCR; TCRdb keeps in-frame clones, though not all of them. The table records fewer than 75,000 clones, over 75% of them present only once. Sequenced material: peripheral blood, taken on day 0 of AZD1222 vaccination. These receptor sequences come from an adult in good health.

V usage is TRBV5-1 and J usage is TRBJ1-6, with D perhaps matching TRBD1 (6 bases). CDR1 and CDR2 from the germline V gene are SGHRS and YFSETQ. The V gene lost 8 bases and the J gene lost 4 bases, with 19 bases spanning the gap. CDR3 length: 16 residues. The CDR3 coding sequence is TGCGCCAGAGTAACCTCGGTACAGGGATATAATTCACCCCTCCACTTT. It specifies CARVTSVQGYNSPLHF.

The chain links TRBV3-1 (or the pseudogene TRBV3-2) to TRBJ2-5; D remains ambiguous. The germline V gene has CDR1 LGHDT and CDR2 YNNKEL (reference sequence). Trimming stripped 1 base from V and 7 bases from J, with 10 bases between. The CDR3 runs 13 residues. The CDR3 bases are TGTGCCAGCAGCCAAGGAACGATGGGGACCCAGTACTTC. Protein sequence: CASSQGTMGTQYF.

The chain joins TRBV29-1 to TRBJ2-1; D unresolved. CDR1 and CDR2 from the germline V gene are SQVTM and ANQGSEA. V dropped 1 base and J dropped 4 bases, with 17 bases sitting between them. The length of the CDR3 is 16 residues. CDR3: CSVEGPRHQKYNEQFF. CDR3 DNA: TGCAGCGTTGAAGGACCTAGGCACCAAAAGTACAATGAGCAGTTCTTC.

The CDR3 DNA reads TGTGCCAGCAGCGACGGTGGGACAGGGGCCTACGAGCAGTACTTC. Translated: CASSDGGTGAYEQYF. The chain carries TRBV6-5 and TRBJ2-7, with 10 bases that match TRBD1. The CDR3 has 15 amino acids. Trimming at V came to 6 bases and at J to 2 bases, leaving 7 bases not matched to a gene. In germline, CDR1 is MNHEY, CDR2 SVGAGI.

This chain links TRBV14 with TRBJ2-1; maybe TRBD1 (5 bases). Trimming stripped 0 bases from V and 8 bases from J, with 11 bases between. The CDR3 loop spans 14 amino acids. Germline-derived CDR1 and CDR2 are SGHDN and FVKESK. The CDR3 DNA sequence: TGTGCCAGCAGCCAAGATCTTGGGGCGGATGAGCAGTTCTTC. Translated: CASSQDLGADEQFF.

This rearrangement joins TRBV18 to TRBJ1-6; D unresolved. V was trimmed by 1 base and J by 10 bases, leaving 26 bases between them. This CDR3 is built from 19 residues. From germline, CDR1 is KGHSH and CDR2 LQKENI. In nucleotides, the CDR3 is TGTGCCAGCTCACCACTCAATAGCGGGGAAGGATGGTTTAGGTCACCCCTCCACTTT. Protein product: CASSPLNSGEGWFRSPLHF.

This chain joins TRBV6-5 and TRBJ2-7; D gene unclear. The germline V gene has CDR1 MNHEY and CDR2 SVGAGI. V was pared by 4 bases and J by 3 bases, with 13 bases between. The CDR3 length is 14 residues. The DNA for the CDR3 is TGTGCCAGCAGTTTATCTCGCCGGAACTACGAGCAGTACTTC. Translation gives CASSLSRRNYEQYF.

The DNA of the CDR3 is TGTGCCAGCATTGTCGGCGGGGGGAGCACAGATACGCAGTATTTT. Protein: CASIVGGGSTDTQYF. J is TRBJ2-3 and V is TRBV27; 8 bases are a match to TRBD2. Germline lookup yields CDR1 MNHEY and CDR2 SMNVEV (reference sequence). J was trimmed by 0 bases and V by 7 bases; bases with no gene match: 6. The CDR3 covers 15 residues.

The CDR3 reads CASSPSGAGSPLHF. Written as DNA, the CDR3 is TGTGCCAGCAGCCCCTCAGGGGCGGGTTCACCCCTCCACTTT. The chain recombines TRBV7-2 with TRBJ1-6; TRBD1 is a possible D gene (6 bases). The CDR3 totals 14 residues. V shed 5 bases and J shed 9 bases, with 14 bases lying between them. The V gene's germline CDR1 is SGHTA and CDR2 FQGNSA. The full variable domain, in which reference TRBV7-2 and TRBJ1-6 provide the parts outside the CDR3, is GAGVSQSPSNKVTEKGKDVELRCDPISGHTALYWYRQSLGQGLEFLIYFQGNSAPDKSGLPSDRFSAERTGGSVSTLTIQRTQQEDSAVYLCASSPSGAGSPLHFGNGTRLTVT.

The CDR3: CASSSDRGNEKLFF. The CDR3 coding sequence is TGTGCCAGTAGTTCAGACAGGGGTAATGAAAAACTGTTTTTT. This sequence joins TRBV19 and TRBJ1-4; TRBD1 matches at 8 bases. V was clipped by 5 bases and J by 4 bases; unmatched bases: 3. This CDR3 is 14 amino acids long. Per germline, CDR1 LNHDA and CDR2 SQIVND (reference sequence).

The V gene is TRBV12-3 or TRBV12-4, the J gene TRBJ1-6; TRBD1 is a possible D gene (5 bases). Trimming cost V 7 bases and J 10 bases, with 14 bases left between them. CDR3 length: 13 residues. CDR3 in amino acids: CASTLGVGSPLHF. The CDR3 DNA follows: TGTGCCAGCACCCTAGGGGTTGGCTCACCCCTCCACTTT.

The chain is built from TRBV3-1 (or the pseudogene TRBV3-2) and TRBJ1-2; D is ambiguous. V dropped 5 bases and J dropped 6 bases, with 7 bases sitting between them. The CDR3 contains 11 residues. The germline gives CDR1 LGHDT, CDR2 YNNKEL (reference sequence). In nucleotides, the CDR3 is TGTGCCAGCAGCTCAATCAATGGCTACACCTTC. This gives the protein CASSSINGYTF.

The CDR3: CSVYRGGTYEQYF. CDR3 nucleotides: TGCAGCGTTTACAGGGGAGGGACCTACGAGCAGTACTTC. This rearrangement joins TRBV29-1 to TRBJ2-7, with D possibly being TRBD1 or TRBD2 (7 bases each). The CDR3 is 13 residues long. Germline values: CDR1 SQVTM, CDR2 ANQGSEA. V was cut by 5 bases and J by 2 bases, with 13 bases left in between.

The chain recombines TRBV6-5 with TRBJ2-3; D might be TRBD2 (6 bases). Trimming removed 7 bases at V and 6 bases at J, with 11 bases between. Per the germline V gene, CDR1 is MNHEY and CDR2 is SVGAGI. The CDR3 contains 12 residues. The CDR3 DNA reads TGTGCCAGCACCCGCCGGGAGGATACGCAGTATTTT. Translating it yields CASTRREDTQYF.

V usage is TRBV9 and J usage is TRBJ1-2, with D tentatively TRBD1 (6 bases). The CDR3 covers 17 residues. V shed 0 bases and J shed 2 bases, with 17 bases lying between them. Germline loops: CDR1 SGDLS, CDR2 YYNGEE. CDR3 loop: CASSVDAQGGGNYGYTF. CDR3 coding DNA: TGTGCCAGCAGCGTAGACGCACAGGGAGGGGGAAACTATGGCTACACCTTC.

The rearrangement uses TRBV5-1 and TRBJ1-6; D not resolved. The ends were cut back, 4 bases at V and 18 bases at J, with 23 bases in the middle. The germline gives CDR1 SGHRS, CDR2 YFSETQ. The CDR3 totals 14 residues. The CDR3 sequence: CASSPDGPGSGGHF. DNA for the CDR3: TGCGCCAGCAGCCCGGACGGGCCCGGGTCTGGCGGCCACTTT. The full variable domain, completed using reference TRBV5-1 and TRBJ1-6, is KAGVTQTPRYLIKTRGQQVTLSCSPISGHRSVSWYQQTPGQGLQFLFEYFSETQRNKGNFPGRFSGRQFSNSRSEMNVSTLELGDSALYLCASSPDGPGSGGHFGNGTRLTVT.

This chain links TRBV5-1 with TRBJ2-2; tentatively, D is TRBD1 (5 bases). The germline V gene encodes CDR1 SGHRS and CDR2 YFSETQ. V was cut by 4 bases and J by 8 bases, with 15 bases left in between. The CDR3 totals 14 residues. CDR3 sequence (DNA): TGCGCCAGCAGCCCAGACAGTCAAAGAGGGGAGCTGTTTTTT. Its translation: CASSPDSQRGELFF.

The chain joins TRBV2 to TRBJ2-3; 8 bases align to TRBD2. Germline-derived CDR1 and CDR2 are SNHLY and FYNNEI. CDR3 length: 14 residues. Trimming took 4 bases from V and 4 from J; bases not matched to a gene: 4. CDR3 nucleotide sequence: TGTGCCAGCAGTGTTGACGGGAGGGCAGATACGCAGTATTTT. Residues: CASSVDGRADTQYF. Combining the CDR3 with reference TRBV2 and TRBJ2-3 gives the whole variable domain EPEVTQTPSHQVTQMGQEVILRCVPISNHLYFYWYRQILGQKVEFLVSFYNNEISEKSEIFDDQFSVERPDGSNFTLKIRSTKLEDSAMYFCASSVDGRADTQYFGPGTRLTVL.

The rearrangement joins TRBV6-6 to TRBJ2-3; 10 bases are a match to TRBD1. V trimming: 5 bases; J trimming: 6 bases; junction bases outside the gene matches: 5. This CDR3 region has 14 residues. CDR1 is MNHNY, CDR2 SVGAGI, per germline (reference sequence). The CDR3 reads CASSPRQGADTQYF. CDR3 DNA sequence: TGTGCCAGCAGTCCTAGACAGGGGGCGGATACGCAGTATTTT.

This CDR3 reads CASSYSGRKETQYF. The CDR3 DNA reads as TGTGCCAGCAGTTACTCGGGGCGAAAGGAGACCCAGTACTTC. This chain links TRBV6-5 with TRBJ2-5; TRBD1 is a possible D gene (5 bases). V was pared by 0 bases and J by 5 bases, with 10 bases between. The CDR3 sequence is 14 residues long. The germline V gene encodes CDR1 MNHEY and CDR2 SVGAGI.

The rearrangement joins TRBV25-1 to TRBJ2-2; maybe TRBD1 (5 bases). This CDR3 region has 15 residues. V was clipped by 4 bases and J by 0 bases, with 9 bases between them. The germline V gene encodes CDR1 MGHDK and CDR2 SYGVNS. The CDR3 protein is CASSATAPNTGELFF. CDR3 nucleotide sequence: TGTGCCAGCAGTGCGACAGCACCGAACACCGGGGAGCTGTTTTTT. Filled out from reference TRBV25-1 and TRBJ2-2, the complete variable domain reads EADIYQTPRYLVIGTGKKITLECSQTMGHDKMYWYQQDPGMELHLIHYSYGVNSTEKGDLSSESTVSRIRTEHFPLTLESARPSHTSQYLCASSATAPNTGELFFGEGSRLTVL.

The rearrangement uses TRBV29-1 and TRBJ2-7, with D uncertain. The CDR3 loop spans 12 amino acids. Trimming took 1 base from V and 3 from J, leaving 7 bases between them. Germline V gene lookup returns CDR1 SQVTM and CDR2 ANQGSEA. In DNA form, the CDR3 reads TGCAGCGTTGAAGCGGACGGCTACGAGCAGTACTTC. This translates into CSVEADGYEQYF.

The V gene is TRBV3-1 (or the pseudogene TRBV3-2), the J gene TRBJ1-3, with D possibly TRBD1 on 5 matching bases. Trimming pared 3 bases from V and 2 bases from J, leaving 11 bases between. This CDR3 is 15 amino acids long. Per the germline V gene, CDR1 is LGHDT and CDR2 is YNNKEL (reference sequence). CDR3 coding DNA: TGTGCCAGCAGCCACCGCAGAGGGGCTGGAAACACCATATATTTT. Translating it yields CASSHRRGAGNTIYF.

Here the CDR3 DNA reads TGTGCCAGCAGCCCAACGACTAGCGGGGTGGGAGATACGCAGTATTTT. Amino acid sequence: CASSPTTSGVGDTQYF. The chain employs TRBV13 and TRBJ2-3, with 11 positions matching TRBD2. This CDR3 comprises 16 residues. Losses at the gene ends were 5 bases for V and 5 bases for J; bases not matched to a gene: 9. From germline, CDR1 is PRHDT and CDR2 FYEKMQ (reference sequence).

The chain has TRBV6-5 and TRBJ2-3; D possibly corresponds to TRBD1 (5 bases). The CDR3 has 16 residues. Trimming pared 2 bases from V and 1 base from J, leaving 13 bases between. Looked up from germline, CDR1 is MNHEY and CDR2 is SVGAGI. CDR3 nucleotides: TGTGCCAGCAGTTACCTTGACAGTTTAGGCACAGATACGCAGTATTTT. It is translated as CASSYLDSLGTDTQYF.

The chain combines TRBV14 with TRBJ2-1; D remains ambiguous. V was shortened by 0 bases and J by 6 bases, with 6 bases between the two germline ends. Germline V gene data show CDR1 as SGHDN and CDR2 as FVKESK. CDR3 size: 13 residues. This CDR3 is CASSQELVNEQFF. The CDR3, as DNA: TGTGCCAGCAGCCAAGAATTGGTCAATGAGCAGTTCTTC.

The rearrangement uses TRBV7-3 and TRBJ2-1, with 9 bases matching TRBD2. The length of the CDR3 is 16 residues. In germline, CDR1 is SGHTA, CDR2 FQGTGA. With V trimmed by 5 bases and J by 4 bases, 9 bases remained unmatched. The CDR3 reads CASSPRASGVYNEQFF. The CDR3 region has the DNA TGTGCCAGCAGCCCCCGCGCTAGCGGGGTATACAATGAGCAGTTCTTC.

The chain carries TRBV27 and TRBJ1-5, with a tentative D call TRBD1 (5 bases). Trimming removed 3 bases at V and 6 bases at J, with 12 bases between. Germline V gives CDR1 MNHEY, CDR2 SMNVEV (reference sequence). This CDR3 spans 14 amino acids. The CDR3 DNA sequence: TGTGCCAGCAGTTTCGGGGCTAGGGGTCAGCCCCAGCATTTT. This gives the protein CASSFGARGQPQHF.

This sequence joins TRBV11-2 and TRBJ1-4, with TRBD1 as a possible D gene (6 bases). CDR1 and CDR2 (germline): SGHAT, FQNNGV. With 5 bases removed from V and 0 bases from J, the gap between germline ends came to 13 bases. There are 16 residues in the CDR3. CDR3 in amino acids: CASSPGQRSTNEKLFF. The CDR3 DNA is TGTGCCAGCAGCCCCGGACAGCGATCAACTAATGAAAAACTGTTTTTT.

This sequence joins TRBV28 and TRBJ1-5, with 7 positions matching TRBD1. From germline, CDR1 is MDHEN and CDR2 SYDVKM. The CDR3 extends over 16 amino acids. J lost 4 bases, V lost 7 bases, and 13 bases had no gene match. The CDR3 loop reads CASNRRDRGFNQPQHF. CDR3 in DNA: TGTGCCAGCAACCGCCGGGACAGAGGTTTTAATCAGCCCCAGCATTTT.

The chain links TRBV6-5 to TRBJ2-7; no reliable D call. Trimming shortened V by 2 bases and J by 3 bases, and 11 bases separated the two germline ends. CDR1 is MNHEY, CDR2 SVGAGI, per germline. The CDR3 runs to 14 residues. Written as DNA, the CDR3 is TGTGCCAGCAGTTACGAGCCAGGCTTCTACGAGCAGTACTTC. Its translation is CASSYEPGFYEQYF.

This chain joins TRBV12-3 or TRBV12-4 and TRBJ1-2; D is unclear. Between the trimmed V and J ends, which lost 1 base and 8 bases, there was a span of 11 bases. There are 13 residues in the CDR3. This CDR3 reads CASSLGLRKGYTF. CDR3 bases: TGTGCCAGCAGTTTAGGCCTTCGGAAGGGCTACACCTTC.